This T cell receptor (beta chain) was obtained from a study of T cells in Graves' hyperthyroidism and ophthalmopathy. Study context: Before any treatment, at initial diagnosis, peripheral blood was collected. Study observations and caveats: Also found in blood were most expanded thyroid clonotypes above 0.001.

RNA transcripts were the template for amplifying TCR beta CDR3 regions. The study used the HTBI primer set for a first-round RT-PCR of the TCR CDR3. TCRdb called the multiplex PCR reads again in MiXCR, with one record for every CDR3 protein. The sample consists of around 190,000 distinct CDR3 sequences, approximately 15% of them appearing once. Stable Graves' hyperthyroidism meant no ophthalmopathy progression within 18 months. The study based diagnoses on clinical symptoms, serum thyroxine and TRAb, thyroid ultrasound and orbital computed tomography. Trimming shortened V by 10 bases and J by 5 bases, and 18 bases separated the two germline ends. Germline lookup yields CDR1 ENHRY and CDR2 SYGVKD. This CDR3 contains 13 residues. This clonotype was observed at least ten times. What it binds is not known.

The J gene is TRBJ2-7, the V gene TRBV10-3; weak D call: TRBD2 (7 bases). Sequencing was done on a sample of blood. This receptor was obtained from a woman aged 50 to 60 with Graves' hyperthyroidism. CDR3 DNA: TGTGCCAGTGGGGGGGCAGGAAAGAACGAGCAGTACTTC. Amino acid sequence: CASGGAGKNEQYF.